This T cell receptor beta chain was sequenced in a study of T cell responses to AZD1222 COVID-19 vaccine. General study findings and limits: Dominant CD4 TCR responses targeted spike regions 160-218 and 743-854.

A note on this clone: Its antigen is not known.

This CDR3 is 16 amino acids long. V was shortened by 1 base and J by 4 bases, with 13 bases between the two germline ends. Germline V gene data show CDR1 as SGHVS and CDR2 as FNYEAQ. Some clones are missing from TCRdb's copy, which holds only in-frame ones; the method was immunoSEQ multiplex PCR. The sample shows some 91,000 clones, roughly 92% of them seen only once. The J gene is TRBJ2-2, the V gene TRBV7-6; D perhaps matches TRBD1 (5 bases). This TCR was recovered from an adult in good health. Here the sequenced sample was peripheral blood, taken on day 0 of AZD1222 vaccination. CDR3 protein: CASSLGHRRSTGELFF. CDR3 coding DNA: TGTGCCAGCAGCTTAGGTCACAGGCGGAGCACCGGGGAGCTGTTTTTT.